These T cell receptor beta chains were read from a single sample in a study of shared clonotypes between healthy human individuals. Measured with immunoSEQ multiplex PCR; TCRdb has only the in-frame clones, and not every one. The sample has around 2.1 million clones, about 92% seen once. Material: naive CD8+ T cells from PBMCs. The receptors originated from a man between 18 and 35 years old in good health. Some clones in this sample may be carry-over from other donors' samples. Each CDR3 is given with its conserved first and last residue. D genes are given only for firm matches. The listing skips clone size in some rows; elsewhere it reads once, few, many or a size class.

J: TRBJ2-5
V: TRBV27
size: NA
D: NA
DNA: TGTGCCAGCAGACTCCGTAAAGAAGAGACCCAGTACTTC
CDR3: CASRLRKEETQYF

J: TRBJ2-3
V: TRBV11-3
size: NA
D: NA
DNA: TGTGCCAGCAGCTTAGCTGTTAACACAGATACGCAGTATTTT
CDR3: CASSLAVNTDTQYF

J: TRBJ2-2
V: TRBV10-3
size: NA
D: NA
DNA: TGTGCCATCCGACCCGGGCCCAACACCGGGGAGCTGTTTTTT
CDR3: CAIRPGPNTGELFF

J: TRBJ2-3
V: TRBV7-8
size: NA
D: TRBD2
DNA: TGTGCCAGCAGCTTAGGACTAGCGAAGGGGACAGATACGCAGTATTTT
CDR3: CASSLGLAKGTDTQYF

J: TRBJ2-7
V: TRBV27
size: once
D: NA
DNA: TGTGCCAGCAGTTTTGGGTCTGCCTACGAGCAGTACTTC
CDR3: CASSFGSAYEQYF

J: TRBJ1-1
V: TRBV19
size: NA
D: NA
DNA: TGTGCCAGTAGAGAGGGGGGATTCACTGAAGCTTTCTTT
CDR3: CASREGGFTEAFF

J: TRBJ2-5
V: TRBV14
size: NA
D: NA
DNA: TGTGCCAGCAGCCAAGATTTCCGAGAGACCCAGTACTTC
CDR3: CASSQDFRETQYF

J: TRBJ2-1
V: TRBV7-4
size: once
D: NA
DNA: TGTGCCAGCAGCTTACAGGGTTACAATGAGCAGTTCTTC
CDR3: CASSLQGYNEQFF

J: TRBJ2-2
V: TRBV2
size: NA
D: TRBD1
DNA: TGTGCCAGCAGTGCGGGATACAGGGGGCAAGGAACCGGGGAGCTGTTTTTT
CDR3: CASSAGYRGQGTGELFF

J: TRBJ2-1
V: TRBV4-3
size: NA
D: TRBD1
DNA: TGCGCCGCCGCTCTACAGACCCGGGACAGGGGCCACAATGAGCAGTTCTTC
CDR3: CAAALQTRDRGHNEQFF

J: TRBJ2-5
V: TRBV6-1
size: NA
D: TRBD1
DNA: TGTGCCAGCAGTAGACACACAGGGGGTAGGGAGACCCAGTACTTC
CDR3: CASSRHTGGRETQYF

J: TRBJ2-4
V: TRBV15
size: NA
D: NA
DNA: TGTGCCACCAGCTTGAGTATCGTTGTGGGCAAAAACATTCAGTACTTC
CDR3: CATSLSIVVGKNIQYF

J: TRBJ2-2
V: TRBV19
size: once
D: TRBD2
DNA: TGTGCCAGTAGTCGGAGGTGGGACCTCACTAGCGTTAACACCGGGGAGCTGTTTTTT
CDR3: CASSRRWDLTSVNTGELFF

J: TRBJ2-1
V: TRBV7-9
size: NA
D: NA
DNA: TGTGCCAGCAGCTTAATAGGCAATGAGCAGTTCTTC
CDR3: CASSLIGNEQFF

J: TRBJ2-5
V: TRBV7-9
size: once
D: NA
DNA: TGTGCCAGCAGCTTAGACCAGGCTTCCGAAGAGACCCAGTACTTC
CDR3: CASSLDQASEETQYF

J: TRBJ1-5
V: TRBV5-6
size: NA
D: NA
DNA: TGTGCCAGCAGCTTTTCAACGAACCAGGCGCCCCAGCATTTT
CDR3: CASSFSTNQAPQHF

J: TRBJ2-3
V: TRBV4-1
size: NA
D: TRBD2
DNA: TGCGCCAGCAGCCCAGGACTAGCGGGAGGGCCGAGTGCCCTGGATACGCAGTATTTT
CDR3: CASSPGLAGGPSALDTQYF

J: TRBJ1-5
V: TRBV4-1
size: few
D: NA
DNA: TGCGCCAGCAGCCAAGTTGGAGGGTTAGGCAATCAGCCCCAGCATTTT
CDR3: CASSQVGGLGNQPQHF

J: TRBJ1-1
V: TRBV13
size: once
D: NA
DNA: TGTGCCAGCAGCTCCGAAGGGGGAATGGACACTGAAGCTTTCTTT
CDR3: CASSSEGGMDTEAFF

J: TRBJ2-7
V: TRBV9
size: NA
D: NA
DNA: TGTGCCAGCAGCCCATTCGGCGGGTACGAGCAGTACTTC
CDR3: CASSPFGGYEQYF

J: TRBJ1-1
V: TRBV2
size: NA
D: NA
DNA: TGTGCCAGATCAGATCCAAGGGAGGGGACTGAAGCTTTCTTT
CDR3: CARSDPREGTEAFF

J: TRBJ2-1
V: TRBV7-9
size: once
D: TRBD2
DNA: TGTGCCAGCAGCCCGGGGGGGTGGAATGAGCAGTTCTTC
CDR3: CASSPGGWNEQFF

J: TRBJ2-1
V: TRBV11-2
size: NA
D: TRBD2
DNA: TGTGCCAGCAGCTTAGGTCGGTTCAGCGGGAGAATTACGAATGAGCAGTTCTTC
CDR3: CASSLGRFSGRITNEQFF

J: TRBJ1-1
V: TRBV4-2
size: NA
D: NA
DNA: TGTGCCAGCAGCCAAGACGGGATAATGAACACTGAAGCTTTCTTT
CDR3: CASSQDGIMNTEAFF

J: TRBJ2-7
V: TRBV14
size: NA
D: TRBD1
DNA: TGTGCCAGCAGACCTGAGACAGGGGGAGGAGAGCAGTACTTC
CDR3: CASRPETGGGEQYF

J: TRBJ2-1
V: TRBV9
size: NA
D: NA
DNA: TGTGCCAGCAGCGTAGCGGGTGACGACAATGAGCAGTTCTTC
CDR3: CASSVAGDDNEQFF

J: TRBJ2-5
V: TRBV5-1
size: NA
D: TRBD1
DNA: TGCGCCAGCAGCTTCCGACAGGGGGGAGAGACCCAGTACTTC
CDR3: CASSFRQGGETQYF

J: TRBJ2-1
V: TRBV27
size: NA
D: NA
DNA: TGTGCCAGCACCCCTTTTAGGCTTCGGAACGACAATGAGCAGTTCTTC
CDR3: CASTPFRLRNDNEQFF

J: TRBJ2-7
V: TRBV29-1
size: NA
D: NA
DNA: TGCAGCGCCGTTTTGGGCTACGAGCAGTACTTC
CDR3: CSAVLGYEQYF

J: TRBJ2-5
V: TRBV7-3
size: NA
D: NA
DNA: TGTGCCAGCAGCTTGGGGGGCCCGGCAGAGACCCAGTACTTC
CDR3: CASSLGGPAETQYF

J: TRBJ1-2
V: TRBV21-1
size: once
D: NA
DNA: TGTGCCAGCAGCCCCGACAGGGGATTCGGAGGCTACACCTTC
CDR3: CASSPDRGFGGYTF

J: TRBJ1-2
V: TRBV6-1
size: NA
D: NA
DNA: TGTGCCAGCAGTGCGACGTCGACAGGCTATGGCTACACCTTC
CDR3: CASSATSTGYGYTF

J: TRBJ2-6
V: TRBV5-4
size: NA
D: TRBD2
DNA: TGTGCCAGCAGCTTCAATAGCGGGCCGTCTGGGGCCAACGTCCTGACTTTC
CDR3: CASSFNSGPSGANVLTF

J: TRBJ1-5
V: TRBV28
size: NA
D: NA
DNA: TGTGCCAGCAGGGTATCGTGGGGACCAGGTGAGCCCCAGCATTTT
CDR3: CASRVSWGPGEPQHF

J: TRBJ2-2
V: TRBV5-4
size: NA
D: NA
DNA: TGTGCCAGCAGTTTTGGCGGGGAGCTGTTTTTT
CDR3: CASSFGGELFF

J: TRBJ1-1
V: TRBV4-3
size: NA
D: NA
DNA: TGCGCCAGCAGCCAAGTGGGGCAGATGAACACTGAAGCTTTCTTT
CDR3: CASSQVGQMNTEAFF

J: TRBJ1-4
V: TRBV5-6
size: NA
D: TRBD1
DNA: TGTGCCAGCAGCTTGGCCGGGACAGGGCCAACTAATGAAAAACTGTTTTTT
CDR3: CASSLAGTGPTNEKLFF

J: TRBJ2-5
V: TRBV29-1
size: NA
D: NA
DNA: TGCAGCGTTGAAGATTGGGACTCGCGACAACTGGACTTC
CDR3: CSVEDWDSRQLDF

J: TRBJ2-5
V: TRBV29-1
size: NA
D: NA
DNA: TGCAGCGTTGACCTAAAACCAGCAGGCAACCCAAGATGGACCCAGTACTTC
CDR3: CSVDLKPAGNPRWTQYF

J: TRBJ2-3
V: TRBV28
size: NA
D: NA
DNA: TGTGCCAGCAGTTTACTGGATACGCAGTATTTT
CDR3: CASSLLDTQYF

J: TRBJ2-1
V: TRBV9
size: NA
D: TRBD2
DNA: TGTGCCAGCAGCCCTAGGGGAGGGGAGTTTACCTCCTACAATGAGCAGTTCTTC
CDR3: CASSPRGGEFTSYNEQFF